One sample yielded the 12 T cell receptor beta chains listed below, sequenced in a study of blood T cells in healthy people across ages. A J-beta primer mix and a sample-barcoded 5' primer were used in a second PCR of roughly 7 to 12 cycles. TCRdb called the 5' RACE reads again in MiXCR, with one record for every CDR3 protein. The sample shows approximately 800,000 distinct CDR3 sequences, roughly 25% of them seen only once. These data were likewise used in another study, on T cells of mothers and their children.

The sample was blood. These receptors were taken from a boy between 10 and 17 years old in good health.

The chain has TRBV29-1 and TRBJ1-2; TRBD1 matches 7 bases. Germline trimming cut 5 bases from V and 7 bases from J; bases unmatched to any gene: 10. Germline CDR1 and CDR2: SQVTM and ANQGSEA. The CDR3 length is 13 residues. CDR3 in amino acids: CSVWTTGAGGYTF. In DNA, the CDR3 is TGCAGCGTTTGGACAACAGGGGCGGGTGGCTACACCTTC.

This clonotype has ten or more counts. The chain joins TRBV27 to TRBJ1-1, with TRBD1 matching 10 bases. The ends lost 4 bases at V and 3 bases at J; junction bases unmatched: 11. This CDR3 spans 17 amino acids. Germline V gene data show CDR1 as MNHEY and CDR2 as SMNVEV (reference sequence). CDR3 DNA: TGTGCCAGCAGTTCGAAGGGACAGGGGAAACGGGACACTGAAGCTTTCTTT. Translating it yields CASSSKGQGKRDTEAFF.

This clonotype was counted only a few times. V usage is TRBV9 and J usage is TRBJ2-4; D could derive from TRBD1 or TRBD2 (5 bases each). The CDR3 spans 18 residues. V lost 0 bases to trimming and J lost 3 bases, with 19 bases between them. Germline loops: CDR1 SGDLS, CDR2 YYNGEE. CDR3 sequence: CASSVVQGETLLKNIQYF. CDR3 sequence (DNA): TGTGCCAGCAGCGTAGTTCAGGGAGAAACGTTACTCAAAAACATTCAGTACTTC.

V usage is TRBV20-1 and J usage is TRBJ1-4; 11 bases align to TRBD1. Germline assignment: CDR1 DFQATT and CDR2 SNEGSKA (reference sequence). V trimming: 5 bases; J trimming: 7 bases; junction bases outside the gene matches: 3. CDR3 length: 13 residues. The CDR3 protein is CSAPGTGGEKLFF. The CDR3 DNA sequence: TGCAGTGCTCCCGGGACAGGGGGTGAAAAACTGTTTTTT.

Concerning this clonotype itself: One end of the junction does not line up with germline, which may come from a read error. The chain has TRBV3-1 and TRBJ2-5; 8 nucleotides line up with TRBD1. From germline, CDR1 is LGHDT and CDR2 YNNKEL (reference sequence). The CDR3 is made up of 17 amino acids. The CDR3 here is CASSQDPGTGFQETQYF. CDR3 bases: TGCGCCAGCAGCCAAGATCCCGGGACAGGATTCCAAGAGACCCAGTACTTC.

This clonotype has only a few counts. The chain employs TRBV28 and TRBJ2-2; tentatively, D is TRBD2 (6 bases). This CDR3 is 15 amino acids long. Between the trimmed V and J ends, which lost 6 bases and 5 bases, there was a span of 16 bases. Germline lookup yields CDR1 MDHEN and CDR2 SYDVKM. CDR3 DNA: TGTGCCAGCAGCAACGCTTTGGGGAGGACCGGGGAGCTGTTTTTT. Translation: CASSNALGRTGELFF.

The chain couples TRBV20-1 to TRBJ1-1; no clear D gene. The CDR3 is 13 amino acids. Trimming stripped 3 bases from V and 4 bases from J, with 12 bases between. CDR1 and CDR2 from the germline V gene are DFQATT and SNEGSKA (reference sequence). The CDR3 DNA sequence: TGCAGTGCTAGGTTGGGAGTGGGCACTGAAGCTTTCTTT. Translated: CSARLGVGTEAFF.

This clonotype was seen a few times. This chain uses TRBV4-2 with TRBJ2-4; 10 bases fit TRBD2. Germline V gene sequence: CDR1 LGHNA, CDR2 YNFKEQ. CDR3 length: 18 residues. V lost 0 bases to trimming and J lost 7 bases; unmatched junction nucleotides: 12. The CDR3 loop reads CASSQDLRLAGVGNIQYF. DNA of the CDR3: TGTGCCAGCAGCCAAGATTTGAGGCTAGCGGGAGTCGGGAACATTCAGTACTTC.

There are a few counts of this clonotype. The gene calls are TRBV7-2 and TRBJ1-1, with D hard to call. The V end was cut by 3 bases, the J end by 1 base, with 12 bases between. Germline lookup yields CDR1 SGHTA and CDR2 FQGNSA. This CDR3 contains 15 residues. The chain's CDR3 is CASSFSRTGNTEAFF. CDR3 DNA: TGTGCCAGCAGCTTTTCAAGGACGGGGAACACTGAAGCTTTCTTT.

The chain uses TRBV7-3 and TRBJ2-1; tentatively, D is TRBD1 (6 bases). Germline CDR1 SGHTA, CDR2 FQGTGA. CDR3 length: 15 residues. V was clipped by 5 bases and J by 4 bases, with 15 bases between them. This chain's CDR3 is CASSEGGTGYNEQFF. The CDR3 nucleotides read TGTGCCAGCAGCGAAGGTGGTACAGGGTACAATGAGCAGTTCTTC.

The rearrangement uses TRBV28 and TRBJ1-1, with D possibly matching TRBD1 (5 bases). CDR1 MDHEN and CDR2 SYDVKM come from the germline V gene. The CDR3 consists of 14 residues. Deletions cut 1 base from V and 3 bases from J, with 9 bases between. Here the CDR3 DNA reads TGTGCCAGCAGTTTATCAGGGTCCCACACTGAAGCTTTCTTT. Its protein product is CASSLSGSHTEAFF.

The chain carries TRBV28 and TRBJ1-1; D gene ambiguous. There are 11 residues in the CDR3. Germline values: CDR1 MDHEN, CDR2 SYDVKM. Between the trimmed V and J ends, which lost 2 bases and 7 bases, there was a span of 5 bases. The CDR3 loop is CASSLEREAFF. In DNA, the CDR3 is TGTGCCAGCAGTTTAGAGCGTGAAGCTTTCTTT.